Sequencing of this T cell receptor (beta chain) was carried out in a study of T cell responses to AZD1222 COVID-19 vaccine. Study-wide points: AZD1222 recipients seropositive at baseline numbered only six or seven. Spike-specific TCR repertoires showed rising breadth and depth after two AZD1222 doses.

Method: immunoSEQ multiplex PCR; TCRdb's copy keeps in-frame clones and lacks some. The table shows tens of thousands of clones, with less than 95% occurring only once. Per germline, CDR1 GTSNPN and CDR2 SVGIG (reference sequence). V was cut by 8 bases and J by 1 base, with 14 bases left in between. This CDR3 has 13 residues. Analysis merged second doses at about 4 or about 12 weeks. Comment on this clone: Its antigen is not known.

This receptor was identified in an adult who received the AZD1222 COVID-19 vaccine. This chain uses TRBV30 with TRBJ1-2; weak D call: TRBD1 (6 bases). Sequencing used peripheral blood, obtained 28 days after the second AZD1222 dose. The CDR3 loop is CAGPGHGNYGYTF. The CDR3 DNA follows: TGTGCCGGTCCGGGACACGGTAACTATGGCTACACCTTC.